This section outlines one T cell receptor (beta chain) sequence together with its context. These data belong to a study of OX40 agonist ivuxolimab in advanced cancers. In the study overall: Earlier treatment with anti-PD-1, anti-PD-L1 or anti-CTLA-4 was permitted, and about 40% had received some.

The table came from immunoSEQ multiplex PCR; TCRdb's copy has only in-frame clones and leaves some out. The sample has about 76,000 clones, about 86% seen once. The receptor was isolated from an adult with an advanced solid tumor such as melanoma, head and neck, liver or kidney cancer. The specimen comprised CD4+ or CD8+ T cells sorted from blood, sampled in a trial of the OX40 agonist ivuxolimab.

The CDR3 DNA reads TGCGCCAGCAGCCAAGAACCACAGTCCTCCTACGAGCAGTACTTC. Encoded protein: CASSQEPQSSYEQYF. This chain uses TRBV4-1 with TRBJ2-7; D remains unclear. The CDR3 is 15 residues long. Per the germline V gene, CDR1 is MGHRA and CDR2 is YSYEKL. Trimming stripped 0 bases from V and 0 bases from J, with 9 bases between.